The source of this T cell receptor (beta chain) is a study of shared clonotypes between healthy human individuals. Trimming removed 4 bases at V and 4 bases at J, with 8 bases between. CDR1 is SNHLY, CDR2 FYNNEI, per germline. The CDR3 is made up of 12 amino acids. This clone occurred once. Repertoires were generated with immunoSEQ multiplex PCR, while TCRdb's copy carries only in-frame clones and drops some. The table shows 470,000 or so clones, with about 72% occurring only once. V and J are TRBV2 and TRBJ2-7; no firm D call. The sample taken for sequencing was PBMCs. The sequence came from a woman aged 35 to 49 in good health. Some clones in this sample may be carry-over from other donors' samples. The DNA of the CDR3 is TGTGCCAGCAGTGTGGTACGGTACGAGCAGTACTTC. Protein: CASSVVRYEQYF.